The TCR beta chain described here comes from a study of blood T cells in healthy people across ages. Combining a sample-barcoded 5' primer with a J-beta primer mix, a second PCR ran for roughly 6 to 11 cycles. TCRdb used MiXCR to reprocess the 5' RACE reads, holding one entry per CDR3 protein. The table records some 1.7 million distinct CDR3 sequences, 28% of them present only once. This CDR3 spans 15 amino acids. V lost 1 base and J lost 6; bases outside the gene matches: 3. At least 5.5 micrograms of total RNA were extracted per sample. Sequencing used blood. J is TRBJ1-5 and V is TRBV12-3 or TRBV12-4, with TRBD1 identical over 10 bases. The clonotype was recovered from a woman between 25 and 40 years old in good health. CDR3 in amino acids: CASSLGTGGSQPQHF. CDR3 nucleotide sequence: TGTGCCAGCAGTTTAGGGACAGGGGGAAGTCAGCCCCAGCATTTT.